What follows are 27 T cell receptor beta chains derived from one specimen sequenced in a study of blood T cell repertoires in COVID-19. Some clones are missing from TCRdb's copy, which holds only in-frame ones; the method was immunoSEQ multiplex PCR. The data show about 91,000 clones, 76% seen once. Sequenced sample: peripheral blood. The origin of the receptors is a man between 65 and 85 years old with acute or convalescent COVID-19.

The J gene is TRBJ1-5, the V gene TRBV28; 9 bases fit TRBD1. Germline CDR1 MDHEN, CDR2 SYDVKM. The V gene end was trimmed by 5 bases and the J gene end by 2 bases; junction bases not matched to a gene: 7. This CDR3 has 16 amino acids. The CDR3 loop is CASSTTGGVGNQPQHF. In DNA form, the CDR3 reads TGTGCCAGCAGTACGACAGGGGGAGTAGGCAATCAGCCCCAGCATTTT.

This clone was recorded only once. The gene calls are TRBV27 and TRBJ2-2; TRBD2 matches 8 bases. Germline assignment: CDR1 MNHEY and CDR2 SMNVEV (reference sequence). J gave up 4 bases and V 0 bases, and 19 bases lay outside the gene matches. The CDR3 totals 21 residues. This CDR3 is CASSLSASWGLAGSSTGELFF. In DNA form, the CDR3 reads TGTGCCAGCAGTTTATCGGCCTCTTGGGGGCTAGCGGGCTCGAGCACCGGGGAGCTGTTTTTT.

This clone is a singleton in its sample. V is TRBV9 and J is TRBJ1-1; D is undetermined. The V end lost 0 bases, the J end lost 2 bases, and 5 bases lay between the germline ends. CDR3 length: 13 residues. CDR1 is SGDLS, CDR2 YYNGEE, per germline. CDR3: CASSVGANTEAFF. The CDR3 nucleotides are TGTGCCAGCAGCGTAGGAGCAAACACTGAAGCTTTCTTT.

The rearrangement links TRBV6-6 to TRBJ1-1, with TRBD1 matching 7 bases. CDR3 length equals 16 residues. J gave up 7 bases and V 6 bases, and 17 bases lay outside the gene matches. From germline, CDR1 is MNHNY and CDR2 SVGAGI (reference sequence). This chain's CDR3 is CASRPSPGTENFEAFF. CDR3 sequence (DNA): TGTGCCAGCAGACCATCCCCCGGGACAGAGAATTTTGAAGCTTTCTTT.

J is TRBJ2-4 and V is TRBV5-1; possibly TRBD1 for D (5 bases). Trimming removed 7 bases from V and 8 bases from J, with 19 bases in between. The CDR3 has 14 amino acids. The germline V gene has CDR1 SGHRS and CDR2 YFSETQ. CDR3 in amino acids: CASSRAGDVDIQYF. The DNA of the CDR3 is TGCGCCAGCTCCAGGGCTGGAGACGTAGACATTCAGTACTTC.

The chain combines TRBV7-2 with TRBJ1-4; 7 nucleotides align to TRBD1. V shed 1 base and J 5 bases; nucleotides not matched to a gene: 7. The germline V gene encodes CDR1 SGHTA and CDR2 FQGNSA. The CDR3 is 16 amino acids. Here the CDR3 reads CASSLVPPGQNEKLFF. The DNA for the CDR3 is TGTGCCAGCAGCTTAGTCCCACCGGGACAGAATGAAAAACTGTTTTTT. Filled out from reference TRBV7-2 and TRBJ1-4, the complete variable domain reads GAGVSQSPSNKVTEKGKDVELRCDPISGHTALYWYRQSLGQGLEFLIYFQGNSAPDKSGLPSDRFSAERTGGSVSTLTIQRTQQEDSAVYLCASSLVPPGQNEKLFFGSGTQLSVL.

This chain uses TRBV6-1 with TRBJ2-7; no clear D. CDR3 size: 14 residues. The V end lost 3 bases, the J end lost 0 bases, and 9 bases lay between the germline ends. Germline V gene sequence: CDR1 MNHNS, CDR2 SASEGT. The CDR3: CASSDRPSSYEQYV. The CDR3 coding sequence is TGTGCCAGCAGTGACAGGCCCAGCTCCTACGAGCAGTACGTC.

The chain recombines TRBV6-2 or TRBV6-3 with TRBJ2-7; 13 nucleotides align to TRBD2. There are 19 residues in the CDR3. Germline CDR1 is MNHEY and CDR2 is SVGEGT. V gave up 2 bases and J gave up 0 bases; unmatched junction bases: 10. The CDR3 DNA reads as TGTGCCAGCAGTTACCTGGTGGGGAGGACTAGCGGGAGCTCCTACGAGCAGTACTTC. It yields the protein CASSYLVGRTSGSSYEQYF.

The chain couples TRBV5-6 to TRBJ2-5; 11 bases are shared with TRBD2. V was pared by 0 bases and J by 5 bases, with 6 bases of the junction left unmatched. Germline CDR1 is SGHDT and CDR2 is YYEEEE. The CDR3 is made up of 16 amino acids. The DNA for the CDR3 is TGTGCCAGCAGCTTGGGGACTAGCGGGTCCTTGGAGACCCAGTACTTC. Translation: CASSLGTSGSLETQYF.

This chain links TRBV6-5 with TRBJ1-6; 7 bases agree with TRBD1. After removal of 5 bases from V and 14 bases from J, the junction contained 12 bases not matched to a gene. Germline V CDR1 and CDR2: MNHEY, SVGAGI. The CDR3 runs to 14 residues. This chain's CDR3 is CASSIDRASLALHF. The CDR3 nucleotides are TGTGCCAGCAGTATCGACAGGGCTTCGCTTGCCCTCCACTTT.

V and J are TRBV28 and TRBJ2-3; 7 bases are shared with TRBD1. CDR3 length equals 17 residues. Trimming at V came to 4 bases and at J to 1 base, leaving 11 bases not matched to a gene. Germline V gene sequence: CDR1 MDHEN, CDR2 SYDVKM. The CDR3 sequence is CASSSVPQGVRTDTQYF. The DNA of the CDR3 is TGTGCCAGCAGTTCGGTCCCCCAGGGGGTTCGCACAGATACGCAGTATTTT.

The rearrangement joins TRBV5-1 to TRBJ1-1; TRBD1 aligns across 8 bases. The V segment lost 3 bases and the J segment 1 base; nucleotides outside the gene matches: 2. Per germline, CDR1 SGHRS and CDR2 YFSETQ. CDR3 length: 14 residues. In DNA, the CDR3 is TGCGCCAGCAGCTCCGGGACAGGGAACACTGAAGCTTTCTTT. It codes for CASSSGTGNTEAFF.

Details on this clone: This may be a read error: a much more frequent sequence differs by one nucleotide. The V gene is TRBV27, the J gene TRBJ1-2, with D possibly matching TRBD1 (5 bases). The CDR3 is made up of 15 amino acids. Germline lookup yields CDR1 MNHEY and CDR2 SMNVEV (reference sequence). For the CDR3, the DNA is TGTGTCAGCAGTATTAAACCAGGGACTAACTATGGCTACACCTTC. This encodes CVSSIKPGTNYGYTF.

This clone occurred once. The chain uses TRBV5-1 and TRBJ1-2, with a tentative D call TRBD1 (5 bases). Per the germline V gene, CDR1 is SGHRS and CDR2 is YFSETQ. The CDR3 length is 14 residues. The V end lost 2 bases, the J end lost 4 bases, and 12 bases lay between the germline ends. Here the CDR3 reads CASSLGVSGYGYTF. CDR3 DNA: TGCGCCAGCAGCTTAGGGGTTTCGGGCTATGGCTACACCTTC.

This chain connects TRBV15 to TRBJ1-5, with D hard to call. The CDR3 is 14 residues long. Trimming took 1 base from V and 3 from J, leaving 7 bases between them. CDR1 is LNHNV, CDR2 YYDKDF, per germline (reference sequence). The CDR3, as DNA: TGTGCCACCAGCAGAGGAGGGCCCAATCAGCCCCAGCATTTT. It encodes CATSRGGPNQPQHF.

This clone was detected only a few times. V is TRBV19 and J is TRBJ1-2; weak D call: TRBD1 (5 bases). This CDR3 has 13 amino acids. The V gene lost 5 bases and the J gene lost 4 bases, with 11 bases spanning the gap. CDR1 is LNHDA, CDR2 SQIVND, per germline (reference sequence). CDR3 region: CASSPRQLYGYTF. The CDR3 DNA reads TGTGCCAGTAGTCCACGACAGCTCTATGGCTACACCTTC.

V is TRBV7-9 and J is TRBJ1-1; 9 nucleotides align to TRBD1. The CDR3 is 15 residues long. Per the germline V gene, CDR1 is SEHNR and CDR2 is FQNEAQ (reference sequence). Trimming removed 2 bases from V and 4 bases from J; junction bases left unmatched: 5. The CDR3 DNA is TGTGCCAGCAGCTTACCACAGGGGGCTGTCACTGAAGCTTTCTTT. Translating it yields CASSLPQGAVTEAFF.

The CDR3 loop is CASSVGAGLAGDADTQYF. In nucleotides, the CDR3 is TGTGCCAGCAGCGTAGGGGCGGGACTAGCGGGAGACGCAGATACGCAGTATTTT. This chain links TRBV9 with TRBJ2-3; 14 bases fit TRBD2. This CDR3 is built from 18 residues. V dropped 0 bases and J dropped 4; count of bases not matched to a gene: 7. Germline CDR1 is SGDLS and CDR2 is YYNGEE.

This chain joins TRBV10-2 and TRBJ2-5; 9 bases are shared with TRBD2. With 6 bases clipped from V and 5 bases from J, the junction kept 10 bases outside the gene matches. Germline V CDR1 and CDR2: WSHSY, SAAADI. This CDR3 is built from 15 residues. CDR3 sequence (DNA): TGCGCCAGCAGCACTGAGCGGGGGGTTGGGGAGACCCAGTACTTC. Amino acid sequence: CASSTERGVGETQYF.

The V gene is TRBV9, the J gene TRBJ2-3, with TRBD2 matching 7 bases. The length of the CDR3 is 15 residues. V gave up 0 bases and J gave up 6 bases; unmatched junction bases: 7. The V gene's germline CDR1 is SGDLS and CDR2 YYNGEE. The CDR3 DNA reads as TGTGCCAGCAGCGTAGAGGGAGGGCGGGGGGATACGCAGTATTTT. It is translated as CASSVEGGRGDTQYF. Combining the CDR3 with reference TRBV9 and TRBJ2-3 gives the whole variable domain DSGVTQTPKHLITATGQRVTLRCSPRSGDLSVYWYQQSLDQGLQFLIQYYNGEERAKGNILERFSAQQFPDLHSELNLSSLELGDSALYFCASSVEGGRGDTQYFGPGTRLTVL.

The J gene is TRBJ1-2, the V gene TRBV19; TRBD1 agrees at 8 bases. The CDR3 has 14 amino acids. V lost 5 bases to trimming and J lost 2 bases; unmatched junction nucleotides: 4. In germline, CDR1 is LNHDA, CDR2 SQIVND (reference sequence). The CDR3 nucleotides are TGTGCCAGTAGTGCTCCAGGGGGCAACTATGGCTACACCTTC. Translating gives CASSAPGGNYGYTF.

A single count supports this clone. The genes are TRBV5-1 and TRBJ1-1; 11 bases align to TRBD1. The CDR3 is 18 amino acids. The J segment lost 1 base and the V segment lost 4 bases, leaving 12 bases of the junction unmatched. CDR1 and CDR2 from the germline V gene are SGHRS and YFSETQ. This CDR3 reads CASSVAGTGGVGNTEAFF. CDR3 nucleotides: TGCGCCAGCAGCGTGGCCGGGACAGGGGGAGTGGGGAACACTGAAGCTTTCTTT.

J is TRBJ2-3 and V is TRBV9; D perhaps matches TRBD1 (6 bases). CDR1 and CDR2 (germline): SGDLS, YYNGEE. The CDR3 sequence is 17 residues long. The V and J ends lost 2 bases and 0 bases respectively, with 16 bases between them. The CDR3 here is CASSVPGQGTSTDTQYF. In nucleotides, the CDR3 is TGTGCCAGCAGCGTCCCGGGCCAGGGGACGAGCACAGATACGCAGTATTTT.

The V call is TRBV24-1, the J call TRBJ1-5, with a possible D match to TRBD1 (6 bases). This CDR3 has 15 residues. With 3 bases removed from V and 4 bases from J, the gap between germline ends came to 12 bases. CDR1 and CDR2 (germline): KGHDR, SFDVKD. CDR3 loop: CATSDGGAGNQPQHF. DNA for the CDR3: TGTGCCACCAGTGATGGGGGCGCAGGGAATCAGCCCCAGCATTTT.

The rearrangement links TRBV5-1 to TRBJ2-2, with a weak D call TRBD1 (5 bases). The germline CDR1 and CDR2 sequences are SGHRS and YFSETQ. This CDR3 is 14 amino acids long. V was clipped by 6 bases and J by 0 bases, with 9 bases between them. CDR3 amino acids: CASTDSPNTGELFF. The DNA for the CDR3 is TGCGCCAGCACCGACAGTCCGAACACCGGGGAGCTGTTTTTT.

This clone was detected only once. The chain is built from TRBV6-1 and TRBJ1-2; TRBD1 matches 7 bases. The trim removed 2 bases at V and 7 bases at J, leaving 10 bases unmatched. The CDR3 totals 15 residues. CDR1 MNHNS and CDR2 SASEGT come from the germline V gene. In DNA, the CDR3 is TGTGCCAGCAGTGAACCTTCCCGGGACAGTCGTGGCTACACCTTC. Translation gives CASSEPSRDSRGYTF.

This clone appeared a few times. The rearrangement uses TRBV19 and TRBJ1-4, with unresolved D. Trimming took 6 bases from V and 11 from J, leaving 13 bases between them. Germline lookup yields CDR1 LNHDA and CDR2 SQIVND (reference sequence). The CDR3 runs 12 residues. CDR3 bases: TGTGCCAGTAGCCGGGTTGGAGGGAAACTGTTTTTT. Translated, it gives CASSRVGGKLFF.